This passage covers 15 T cell receptor beta chains from one sample sequenced in a study of OX40 agonist ivuxolimab in advanced cancers. The data were produced by immunoSEQ multiplex PCR, yet TCRdb's version contains in-frame clones alone and is incomplete. The profile shows tens of thousands of clones, over 80% of them singletons. The source material was CD4+ or CD8+ T cells sorted from blood, sampled in a trial of the OX40 agonist ivuxolimab. The receptors derive from an adult with an advanced solid tumor such as melanoma, head and neck, liver or kidney cancer.

This clone occurred a few times. The chain combines TRBV15 with TRBJ1-1; D gene uncertain. The CDR3 length is 13 residues. The ends were cut back, 4 bases at V and 1 base at J, with 7 bases in the middle. Germline V gene sequence: CDR1 LNHNV, CDR2 YYDKDF (reference sequence). The CDR3 loop is CATSKGRNTEAFF. The CDR3 region has the DNA TGTGCCACCAGCAAAGGCCGGAACACTGAAGCTTTCTTT.

The V and J genes are TRBV6-1 and TRBJ2-7, with TRBD1 identical over 7 bases. V gave up 7 bases and J gave up 4 bases; unmatched junction bases: 10. Germline loops: CDR1 MNHNS, CDR2 SASEGT. The CDR3 contains 14 residues. In nucleotides, the CDR3 is TGTGCCAGCACTCCGGGACAGACGATGTACGAGCAGTACTTC. This encodes CASTPGQTMYEQYF.

The J gene is TRBJ1-1, the V gene TRBV5-8; no reliable D call. The CDR3 contains 14 residues. V lost 0 bases and J lost 5, with 11 bases in between. Per germline, CDR1 SGHTS and CDR2 YDEGEE. This CDR3 is CASSLVGRRTEAFF. CDR3 nucleotides: TGTGCCAGCAGCTTGGTGGGCAGACGGACTGAAGCTTTCTTT.

A single count supports this clone. The genes are TRBV6-1 and TRBJ2-1; D is ambiguous. Trimming cost V 2 bases and J 5 bases, with 19 bases left between them. This CDR3 is built from 17 residues. The V gene's germline CDR1 is MNHNS and CDR2 SASEGT. CDR3 sequence: CASSELRGADTNNEQFF. The CDR3, as DNA: TGTGCCAGCAGTGAACTTAGAGGAGCCGACACCAACAATGAGCAGTTCTTC.

The chain combines TRBV9 with TRBJ2-2, with a tentative D call TRBD1 (5 bases). Deletions cut 0 bases from V and 6 bases from J, with 6 bases between. From germline, CDR1 is SGDLS and CDR2 YYNGEE. This CDR3 comprises 13 residues. DNA for the CDR3: TGTGCCAGCAGCGTAGAAGGGGCCGGGGAGCTGTTTTTT. Amino acid sequence: CASSVEGAGELFF. Variable domain in full (rest from reference TRBV9 and TRBJ2-2): DSGVTQTPKHLITATGQRVTLRCSPRSGDLSVYWYQQSLDQGLQFLIQYYNGEERAKGNILERFSAQQFPDLHSELNLSSLELGDSALYFCASSVEGAGELFFGEGSRLTVL.

The chain is built from TRBV5-1 and TRBJ2-7, with 7 bases aligning to TRBD1. V gave up 0 bases and J gave up 3 bases; unmatched junction bases: 3. This CDR3 comprises 14 residues. Germline CDR1 reads SGHRS; CDR2 reads YFSETQ. The CDR3 region is CASSLGQGGYEQYF. DNA for the CDR3: TGCGCCAGCAGCTTGGGACAGGGCGGCTACGAGCAGTACTTC.

This chain connects TRBV23-1 to TRBJ1-5; D is possibly TRBD1 (5 bases). TRBV23-1 is an open reading frame, and its role is uncertain. The CDR3 is 16 amino acids. The V gene lost 2 bases and the J gene lost 6 bases, with 17 bases spanning the gap. The CDR3 nucleotides are TGCGCCAGCAGTCAAGGTATCTCAGGGTACACTCAGCCCCAGCATTTT. This encodes CASSQGISGYTQPQHF.

This chain uses TRBV10-3 with TRBJ2-7; D assignment may be TRBD1 or TRBD2 (7 bases each). Trimming cost V 11 bases and J 3 bases, with 20 bases left between them. Germline loops: CDR1 ENHRY, CDR2 SYGVKD. This CDR3 is 14 amino acids long. The CDR3 region is CAVAQGERGYEQYF. The CDR3, as DNA: TGTGCCGTAGCCCAGGGGGAGCGGGGCTACGAGCAGTACTTC.

This chain links TRBV9 with TRBJ2-4; D may correspond to TRBD1 or TRBD2 (5 bases each). CDR3 size: 13 residues. In germline, CDR1 is SGDLS, CDR2 YYNGEE. Trimming stripped 3 bases from V and 9 bases from J, with 13 bases between. CDR3 coding DNA: TGTGCCAGCAGCGGGCGACCTGGGACCATTCAGTACTTC. Protein sequence: CASSGRPGTIQYF.

The gene calls are TRBV18 and TRBJ2-2, with D possibly being TRBD1 or TRBD2 (5 bases each). Trimming left V 3 bases short and J 6 bases short, with 14 bases between. This CDR3 contains 15 residues. Germline loops: CDR1 KGHSH, CDR2 LQKENI. The CDR3 DNA reads TGTGCCAGCTCACCCCCGAGGGGAAATGCCGGGGAGCTGTTTTTT. As protein: CASSPPRGNAGELFF.

This chain connects TRBV5-1 to TRBJ1-2, with a tentative D call TRBD1 (5 bases). Germline V gene lookup returns CDR1 SGHRS and CDR2 YFSETQ. The length of the CDR3 is 14 residues. V lost 3 bases, J lost 0 bases, and 9 bases lay in between. The CDR3 spells CASSSGGANYGYTF. In DNA, the CDR3 is TGCGCCAGCAGCTCTGGGGGGGCTAACTATGGCTACACCTTC.

The chain is built from TRBV9 and TRBJ1-6; maybe TRBD1 (6 bases). With 2 bases removed from V and 5 bases from J, the gap between germline ends came to 8 bases. From germline, CDR1 is SGDLS and CDR2 YYNGEE. The CDR3 totals 14 residues. CDR3 protein: CASSVRTDNSPLHF. Written as DNA, the CDR3 is TGTGCCAGCAGCGTTAGGACAGATAATTCACCCCTCCACTTT.

With respect to this clone: Additional DNA sequences in this sample encode the identical CDR3. The chain carries TRBV6-6 and TRBJ1-2; TRBD1 matches at 8 bases. This CDR3 is 13 amino acids long. Losses at the gene ends were 2 bases for V and 4 bases for J; bases not matched to a gene: 0. CDR1 is MNHNY and CDR2 is SVGAGI in the germline V gene (reference sequence). Written as DNA, the CDR3 is TGTGCCAGCAGTTACGACAGGGGCTATGGCTACACCTTC. Amino acid sequence: CASSYDRGYGYTF.

CDR3 coding DNA: TGTGCCAGCAGCTTAGACACCTACACTGAAGCTTTCTTT. Translated, it gives CASSLDTYTEAFF. This rearrangement joins TRBV11-1 to TRBJ1-1; D gene uncertain. This CDR3 is built from 13 residues. V lost 1 base to trimming and J lost 3 bases, with 6 bases between them. Germline CDR1 reads SGHAT; CDR2 reads FQDESV (reference sequence). Variable domain in full (rest from reference TRBV11-1 and TRBJ1-1): EAEVAQSPRYKITEKSQAVAFWCDPISGHATLYWYRQILGQGPELLVQFQDESVVDDSQLPKDRFSAERLKGVDSTLKIQPAELGDSAMYLCASSLDTYTEAFFGQGTRLTVV.

This rearrangement joins TRBV6-5 to TRBJ1-5; maybe TRBD1 (5 bases). The V gene's germline CDR1 is MNHEY and CDR2 SVGAGI. This CDR3 is 15 amino acids long. Trimming took 2 bases from V and 2 from J, leaving 10 bases between them. Here the CDR3 reads CASSYRRAGNQPQHF. Written as DNA, the CDR3 is TGTGCCAGCAGTTACCGCAGGGCTGGCAATCAGCCCCAGCATTTT.